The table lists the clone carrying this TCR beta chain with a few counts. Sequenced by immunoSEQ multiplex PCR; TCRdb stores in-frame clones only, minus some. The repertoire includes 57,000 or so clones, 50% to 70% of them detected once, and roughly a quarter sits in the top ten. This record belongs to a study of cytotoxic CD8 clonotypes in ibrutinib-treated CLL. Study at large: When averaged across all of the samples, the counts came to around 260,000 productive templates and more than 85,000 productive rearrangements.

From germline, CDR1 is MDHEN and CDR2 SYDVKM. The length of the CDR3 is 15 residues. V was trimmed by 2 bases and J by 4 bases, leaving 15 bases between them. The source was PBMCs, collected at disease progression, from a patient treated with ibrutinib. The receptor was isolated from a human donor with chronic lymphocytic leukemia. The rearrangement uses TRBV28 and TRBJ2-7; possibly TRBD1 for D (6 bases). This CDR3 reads CASSLNPNQGYEQYF. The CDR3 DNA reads TGTGCCAGCAGTTTAAATCCCAACCAGGGGTACGAGCAGTACTTC.